The present entry profiles one T cell receptor (beta chain) with its context. What it binds is unknown. The data were taken from a study of cytomegalovirus exposure and HLA in healthy donors. Study results and caveats: Reportedly, diagnosis of cytomegalovirus status by the classifier showed high specificity and sensitivity. Three chains linked to CMV were shown in vitro to be specific for CMV antigens.

Germline trimming cut 4 bases from V and 4 bases from J; bases unmatched to any gene: 3. Germline V gene sequence: CDR1 MNHNS, CDR2 SASEGT. This CDR3 comprises 15 residues. Generated by immunoSEQ multiplex PCR, the TCRdb table keeps only in-frame clones and is missing some. Of 200,000 to 250,000 clones listed, roughly 80% are singletons. The chain joins TRBV6-1 to TRBJ2-1; 11 bases fit TRBD2. This TCR was recovered from a woman aged 18-30 years in good health and CMV-seronegative. Material for sequencing was PBMCs. CDR3 protein: CASSVSSGGYNEQFF. The CDR3 nucleotides read TGTGCCAGCAGTGTGTCTAGCGGGGGGTACAATGAGCAGTTCTTC.